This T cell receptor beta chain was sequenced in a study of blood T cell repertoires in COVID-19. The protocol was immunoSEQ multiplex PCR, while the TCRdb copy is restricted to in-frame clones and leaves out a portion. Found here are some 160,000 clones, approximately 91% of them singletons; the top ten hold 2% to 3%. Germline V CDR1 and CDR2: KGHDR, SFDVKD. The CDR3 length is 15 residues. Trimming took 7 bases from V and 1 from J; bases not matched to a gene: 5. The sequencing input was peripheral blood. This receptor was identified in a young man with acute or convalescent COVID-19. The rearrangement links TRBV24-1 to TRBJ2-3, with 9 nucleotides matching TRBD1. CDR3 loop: CATRAGQGGTDTQYF. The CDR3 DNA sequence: TGTGCCACCAGAGCGGGACAGGGTGGCACAGATACGCAGTATTTT.